This T cell receptor (beta chain) was sequenced for a study of post-analysis software for immune sequencing data. Study summary: Progressive-relapsing, secondary progressive and relapsing-remitting multiple sclerosis were among the disease courses included.

Unique molecular identifiers were built into the TCR beta cDNA libraries. The yield from roughly 1 to 10 million T cells was roughly 500,000 cDNA molecules in total. One entry per CDR3 protein results from TCRdb running MiXCR on the PCR reads. Seen here are 600,000 to 750,000 distinct CDR3 sequences, around 64% observed once, and the top ten hold about 11%. Study-level points and caveats: When the samples were clustered directly with F measure, those that had been prepared in the same batch showed strong co-clustering. The study found TRBV5-6, TRBV5-1 and TRBV20-1 among about 5 TRBV segments more frequent in patients than controls. People with multiple sclerosis had a significantly lower normalized Chao1 diversity than controls did.

For this clonotype: Its antigen is not known.

The CDR3 is 13 amino acids. The V gene's germline CDR1 is GTSNPN and CDR2 SVGIG (reference sequence). This chain links TRBV30 with TRBJ2-5; TRBD1 matches at 7 bases. With the DNA end fitting TRBJ2-7 better, the J assignment may be wrong. Sequencing was done on a sample of blood. The receptor was derived from a girl aged 2-10 years with multiple sclerosis. DNA for the CDR3: TGTGCCTGTCCTACAGGGGACCCCTACGAGCAGTACTTC. It specifies CACPTGDPYEQYF.